These 25 T cell receptor beta chains share one sample of origin, sequenced in a study of CD8 T cells in ankylosing spondylitis. TCRdb ran MiXCR on the 5' RACE reads and lists one entry per CDR3 protein. The repertoire has 250,000 or so distinct CDR3 sequences, roughly 10% of them found once; the top ten carry roughly 6.8%. The material sequenced was blood, either unsorted or a sorted T cell fraction (not recorded which). These receptors all come from a male donor with ankylosing spondylitis or in good health (not recorded which).

This clonotype was observed a few times. V and J are TRBV3-1 and TRBJ2-2; no firm D call. V was clipped by 4 bases and J by 1 base, with 7 bases between them. Germline CDR1 reads LGHDT; CDR2 reads YNNKEL (reference sequence). The CDR3 covers 14 residues. The CDR3 coding sequence is TGTGCCAGCAGCCCACTTAGGAACACCGGGGAGCTGTTTTTT. Amino acids: CASSPLRNTGELFF.

Concerning this clonotype: This may come from a read error, since a much larger clone is one base off. The rearrangement links TRBV12-3 or TRBV12-4 to TRBJ2-3; D gene unclear. This CDR3 has 13 residues. With 3 bases removed from V and 0 bases from J, the gap between germline ends came to 4 bases. CDR3 region: CASSFYSTDTQYF. In DNA form, the CDR3 reads TGTGCCAGCAGTTTTTACAGCACAGATACGCAGTATTTT.

The table lists this clonotype with a few counts. The chain's CDR3 is CASSSASGGAVDTQYF. The DNA for the CDR3 is TGTGCCAGCAGCTCGGCTAGCGGGGGGGCCGTAGATACGCAGTATTTT. The chain carries TRBV7-3 and TRBJ2-3, with 12 bases matching TRBD2. The germline V gene has CDR1 SGHTA and CDR2 FQGTGA. The CDR3 length is 16 residues. The ends lost 4 bases at V and 5 bases at J; junction bases unmatched: 7.

This clonotype has at least ten counts. Here the CDR3 DNA reads TGTGCCATCAGTTCCGGGATCACTGAAGCTTTCTTT. Protein product: CAISSGITEAFF. The chain links TRBV10-3 to TRBJ1-1; D unclear. V lost 5 bases, J lost 4 bases, and 8 bases lay in between. The CDR3 loop spans 12 amino acids. The germline V gene encodes CDR1 ENHRY and CDR2 SYGVKD.

This clonotype has a count of ten or more. The rearrangement uses TRBV20-1 and TRBJ1-1, with D possibly TRBD1 on 5 matching bases. The CDR3 has 13 amino acids. The germline V gene has CDR1 DFQATT and CDR2 SNEGSKA (reference sequence). Trimming left V 3 bases short and J 3 bases short, with 11 bases between. CDR3 protein: CSARGGRDTEAFF. The CDR3 nucleotides read TGCAGTGCTAGGGGGGGTAGGGACACTGAAGCTTTCTTT.

This clonotype was observed many times. CDR3 sequence reads: CASRPETGVYEQFF. The CDR3 DNA sequence: TGTGCCAGCAGGCCAGAGACAGGGGTTTATGAGCAGTTCTTC. This chain uses TRBV7-6 with TRBJ2-1; 8 bases are shared with TRBD1. With 6 bases clipped from V and 8 bases from J, the junction kept 9 bases outside the gene matches. There are 14 residues in the CDR3. Germline CDR1 and CDR2: SGHVS and FNYEAQ.

The V call is TRBV20-1, the J call TRBJ2-7, with 7 bases lining up with TRBD2. Trimming at V came to 3 bases and at J to 7 bases, leaving 9 bases not matched to a gene. Germline CDR1 reads DFQATT; CDR2 reads SNEGSKA (reference sequence). The CDR3 has 13 amino acids. DNA for the CDR3: TGCAGTGCTAGGAGCGGGGTCACGAGGGAGCAGTACTTC. It is translated as CSARSGVTREQYF.

In this sample, this clonotype turned up many times. CDR3 sequence reads: CASSLFTDSGNTIYF. The CDR3 DNA reads as TGCGCCAGCAGCTTGTTCACAGACTCTGGAAACACCATATATTTT. The chain combines TRBV5-1 with TRBJ1-3; no firm D call. Germline CDR1 and CDR2: SGHRS and YFSETQ. This CDR3 comprises 15 residues. Trimming took 1 base from V and 0 from J, leaving 8 bases between them.

This clonotype was counted at least ten times. The V gene is TRBV12-3 or TRBV12-4, the J gene TRBJ1-2; no clear D gene. Trimming removed 6 bases from V and 7 bases from J, with 18 bases in between. The CDR3 is 14 amino acids. CDR3 loop: CASRPAAGSGGYTF. In DNA, the CDR3 is TGTGCCAGCAGGCCTGCGGCGGGGTCCGGTGGCTACACCTTC.

This clonotype was counted at least ten times. V and J are TRBV12-3 or TRBV12-4 and TRBJ2-7; a weak D match, TRBD2 (6 bases). Trimming stripped 4 bases from V and 3 bases from J, with 13 bases between. The CDR3 runs 14 residues. The CDR3 spells CASSSDGDFYEQYF. The CDR3 nucleotides are TGTGCCAGCAGTTCGGACGGGGACTTCTACGAGCAGTACTTC.

This clonotype was observed many times. The chain employs TRBV7-2 and TRBJ1-5; D is uncertain. The CDR3 extends over 16 amino acids. The V gene's germline CDR1 is SGHTA and CDR2 FQGNSA. Trimming took 1 base from V and 5 from J, leaving 15 bases between them. CDR3 bases: TGTGCCAGCAGCTTAGGTATCCTGGGTGGCCATCAGCCCCAGCATTTT. This codes for CASSLGILGGHQPQHF.

The sample holds many counts of this clonotype. V gene TRBV5-1 combines with J gene TRBJ2-5; possible D gene TRBD2, 6 bases. Per the germline V gene, CDR1 is SGHRS and CDR2 is YFSETQ. The V gene lost 0 bases and the J gene lost 4 bases, with 13 bases spanning the gap. The CDR3 is 15 residues long. The CDR3 loop reads CASSLDGRAGETQYF. CDR3 in DNA: TGCGCCAGCAGCTTGGACGGGAGAGCCGGAGAGACCCAGTACTTC.

This clonotype was seen repeatedly, ten times or more. This chain links TRBV5-1 with TRBJ1-6, with D unclear. V lost 8 bases to trimming and J lost 6 bases, with 15 bases between them. There are 14 residues in the CDR3. The germline V gene has CDR1 SGHRS and CDR2 YFSETQ. The CDR3 sequence: CASAPGESNSPLHF. CDR3 DNA: TGCGCCAGTGCCCCCGGGGAGAGTAATTCACCCCTCCACTTT.

The table lists this clonotype with many counts. The chain couples TRBV5-1 to TRBJ2-5; D remains unclear. V was cut by 2 bases and J by 2 bases, with 10 bases left in between. The germline V gene has CDR1 SGHRS and CDR2 YFSETQ. The CDR3 loop spans 14 amino acids. CDR3 sequence (DNA): TGCGCCAGCAGCTTTGTGACTGTGCAAGAGACCCAGTACTTC. This translates into CASSFVTVQETQYF.

About this clonotype: A much larger clone differs by one base, so this may be a read error. This sequence joins TRBV6-6 and TRBJ2-5; D assignment may be TRBD1 or TRBD2 (6 bases each). Germline CDR1 reads MNHNY; CDR2 reads SVGAGI (reference sequence). V shed 8 bases and J shed 7 bases, with 17 bases lying between them. The CDR3 is 13 residues long. The CDR3 nucleotides read TGTGCCAGCTCATTTCGGGGGCCGGGGACCCAGTACTTC. This codes for CASSFRGPGTQYF.

This clonotype was seen at least ten times. The chain recombines TRBV20-1 with TRBJ2-5; tentatively, D is TRBD2 (6 bases). Germline V gene lookup returns CDR1 DFQATT and CDR2 SNEGSKA (reference sequence). V gave up 3 bases and J gave up 5 bases, with 19 bases separating them. The CDR3 is 15 residues long. In nucleotides, the CDR3 is TGCAGTGCTAGCCAGGCTGGGGGGTGGCATGAGACCCAGTACTTC. It encodes CSASQAGGWHETQYF.

This clonotype was seen at least ten times. The chain is built from TRBV15 and TRBJ2-3; D unresolved. Trimming removed 0 bases from V and 0 bases from J, with 7 bases in between. The germline V gene has CDR1 LNHNV and CDR2 YYDKDF (reference sequence). The CDR3 loop spans 15 amino acids. For the CDR3, the DNA is TGTGCCACCAGCAGAGATCGGGCGAGCACAGATACGCAGTATTTT. Translated: CATSRDRASTDTQYF. Full variable domain (outside the CDR3, taken from reference TRBV15 and TRBJ2-3): DAMVIQNPRYQVTQFGKPVTLSCSQTLNHNVMYWYQQKSSQAPKLLFHYYDKDFNNEADTPDNFQSRRPNTSFCFLDIRSPGLGDTAMYLCATSRDRASTDTQYFGPGTRLTVL.

There are a few counts of this clonotype. The rearrangement links TRBV20-1 to TRBJ1-1; TRBD1 aligns across 7 bases. J was trimmed by 4 bases and V by 3 bases; bases with no gene match: 8. The CDR3 loop spans 14 amino acids. Looked up from germline, CDR1 is DFQATT and CDR2 is SNEGSKA (reference sequence). CDR3: CSASKGAGVTEAFF. The DNA for the CDR3 is TGCAGTGCTAGCAAGGGGGCAGGGGTCACTGAAGCTTTCTTT.

Of note for this clonotype: A clone one base away is much larger, so this may be a read error. CDR3 sequence reads: CASSQESGLFAYGYTF. CDR3 nucleotides: TGTGCCAGCAGCCAAGAATCAGGGCTTTTCGCCTATGGCTACACCTTC. The rearrangement joins TRBV3-1 to TRBJ1-2, with D perhaps matching TRBD1 (5 bases). This CDR3 has 16 amino acids. CDR1 LGHDT and CDR2 YNNKEL come from the germline V gene (reference sequence). V lost 0 bases and J lost 4, with 15 bases in between.

In DNA, the CDR3 is TGTGCCAGCAGCTTAGCGCATAGACAAAAAGAGACCCAGTACTTC. This translates into CASSLAHRQKETQYF. V is TRBV7-9 and J is TRBJ2-5; the D is unclear. The V gene's germline CDR1 is SEHNR and CDR2 FQNEAQ (reference sequence). The CDR3 runs 15 residues. Trimming pared 0 bases from V and 3 bases from J, leaving 11 bases between.

This clonotype was found many times. The V gene is TRBV5-5, the J gene TRBJ2-7; 9 positions agree with TRBD1. The CDR3 is made up of 17 amino acids. V shed 1 base, J shed 3 bases, and the junction held 11 bases outside the gene matches. CDR1 is SGHKS and CDR2 is YYEKEE in the germline V gene (reference sequence). The CDR3 spells CASSLFGVGQGDYEQYF. The CDR3 DNA reads TGTGCCAGCAGCTTGTTCGGGGTGGGACAGGGAGACTACGAGCAGTACTTC. The variable domain in full, completed from reference TRBV5-5 and TRBJ2-7, reads DAGVTQSPTHLIKTRGQQVTLRCSPISGHKSVSWYQQVLGQGPQFIFQYYEKEERGRGNFPDRFSARQFPNYSSELNVNALLLGDSALYLCASSLFGVGQGDYEQYFGPGTRLTVT.

This clonotype was observed a few times. The V call is TRBV5-1, the J call TRBJ2-6, with D possibly TRBD2 on 6 matching bases. This CDR3 is 15 amino acids long. The V gene lost 4 bases and the J gene lost 2 bases, with 10 bases spanning the gap. Germline loops: CDR1 SGHRS, CDR2 YFSETQ. CDR3 amino acids: CASSTGETGANVLTF. The CDR3 nucleotides are TGCGCCAGCAGCACGGGGGAAACTGGGGCCAACGTCCTGACTTTC.

A note on this clonotype: Given a much more abundant clone one base away, this may be a read error. The chain links TRBV9 to TRBJ1-5; no reliable D call. The CDR3 runs 15 residues. V was pared by 4 bases and J by 3 bases, with 14 bases between. CDR1 is SGDLS, CDR2 YYNGEE, per germline. The CDR3 DNA is TGTGCCAGCAGCCCGCGCAATGGCGCCAATCAGCCCCAGCATTTT. This encodes CASSPRNGANQPQHF.

This clonotype showed up many times. The CDR3 here is CASRELAGVFTDTQYF. The CDR3 DNA reads TGTGCCAGCAGGGAACTAGCGGGGGTTTTCACAGATACGCAGTATTTT. V gene TRBV12-3 or TRBV12-4 combines with J gene TRBJ2-3; 11 positions agree with TRBD2. The CDR3 has 16 residues. V shed 6 bases and J 2 bases; nucleotides not matched to a gene: 7.

This clonotype appeared many times. The chain recombines TRBV5-4 with TRBJ1-6; D unresolved. V lost 4 bases and J lost 7, with 6 bases in between. The CDR3 is 12 amino acids. The germline gives CDR1 SGHNT, CDR2 YYREEE (reference sequence). CDR3 nucleotides: TGTGCCAGCAGCCCCGACAATTCACCCCTCCACTTT. This translates into CASSPDNSPLHF.